This T cell receptor (beta chain) originates from a study of blood T cell repertoires in COVID-19. V shed 3 bases and J shed 2 bases, with 9 bases lying between them. Germline V gene sequence: CDR1 LNHDA, CDR2 SQIVND (reference sequence). This CDR3 region has 14 residues. Assay used: immunoSEQ multiplex PCR; TCRdb lists only in-frame clones, some missing. The sample contains about 140,000 clones, about 80% of which appear only once. The sample was PBMCs or T cells enriched from blood (not recorded which). The TCR comes from a woman aged 18-35 years who had been exposed to COVID-19. The chain employs TRBV19 and TRBJ2-3, with D possibly being TRBD1 (6 bases). DNA of the CDR3: TGTGCCAGTAGTATTCAGGGGATCACAGATACGCAGTATTTT. It yields the protein CASSIQGITDTQYF.